Shown below are 21 T cell receptor beta chains from a single sample sequenced in a study of response to subunit inactivated influenza vaccine. MiXCR, run by TCRdb on the RT-PCR reads, gives a single entry per CDR3 protein. The profile shows 650,000 to 700,000 distinct CDR3 sequences, 15% to 18% of them singletons. This specimen consisted of PBMCs from blood, obtained roughly 12 days after vaccination. All receptors derive from a man aged 45-60 years who received an inactivated influenza vaccine.

This clonotype was found a few times. The rearrangement uses TRBV10-3 and TRBJ2-2; tentatively, D is TRBD1 (7 bases). The CDR3 is 13 residues long. Germline V CDR1 and CDR2: ENHRY, SYGVKD. V gave up 8 bases and J gave up 5 bases, with 12 bases separating them. In DNA form, the CDR3 reads TGTGCCATCGCGGGACAGTTAACCGGGGAGCTGTTTTTT. This gives the protein CAIAGQLTGELFF.

In this sample, this clonotype turned up once. The DNA for the CDR3 is TGTGCCAGCAGGCCGGTGGGGGGGACAATCTTCTACAATGAGCAGTTCTTC. Encoded protein: CASRPVGGTIFYNEQFF. The chain is built from TRBV27 and TRBJ2-1; a weak D match, TRBD2 (7 bases). Germline assignment: CDR1 MNHEY and CDR2 SMNVEV (reference sequence). This CDR3 is 17 amino acids long. Trimming pared 6 bases from V and 3 bases from J, leaving 21 bases between.

A few counts support this clonotype. This chain links TRBV12-3 or TRBV12-4 with TRBJ2-7; D possibly corresponds to TRBD2 (5 bases). Trimming removed 7 bases at V and 2 bases at J, with 12 bases between. CDR3 length: 13 residues. CDR3 in DNA: TGTGCCAGCAACCCTGGCGGGCCCTACGAGCAGTACTTC. Translating it yields CASNPGGPYEQYF.

This clonotype was detected a few times. V is TRBV5-1 and J is TRBJ2-1, with D possibly TRBD1 on 5 matching bases. The CDR3 has 14 amino acids. The germline gives CDR1 SGHRS, CDR2 YFSETQ. The V and J ends lost 2 bases and 4 bases respectively, with 10 bases between them. The CDR3 nucleotides are TGCGCCAGCAGCTTTGCAGACAGTTACAATGAGCAGTTCTTC. Translated: CASSFADSYNEQFF.

The V and J genes are TRBV18 and TRBJ2-3; D uncertain. V was clipped by 0 bases and J by 4 bases, with 5 bases between them. CDR1 and CDR2 from the germline V gene are KGHSH and LQKENI. The CDR3 contains 13 residues. The CDR3 region is CASSPPTADTQYF. Here the CDR3 DNA reads TGTGCCAGCTCACCACCCACCGCAGATACGCAGTATTTT.

This clonotype was observed a handful of times. V is TRBV6-5 and J is TRBJ1-3; D ambiguous. Trimming removed 10 bases from V and 8 bases from J, with 12 bases in between. CDR1 is MNHEY, CDR2 SVGAGI, per germline. The CDR3 loop spans 11 amino acids. The CDR3 bases are TGTGCCACCAAGTCCCGACACACCATATATTTT. As protein: CATKSRHTIYF.

The chain has TRBV7-9 and TRBJ2-1; D is perhaps TRBD1 (6 bases). CDR1 is SEHNR, CDR2 FQNEAQ, per germline (reference sequence). The germline V and J ends were trimmed by 5 bases and 3 bases, with 11 bases remaining between them. This CDR3 has 14 amino acids. For the CDR3, the DNA is TGTGCCAGCAGCAGAGGACAGAGCTACAATGAGCAGTTCTTC. Residues: CASSRGQSYNEQFF.

This chain uses TRBV7-2 with TRBJ2-7; no clear D. Germline CDR1 SGHTA, CDR2 FQGNSA. The V and J ends lost 1 base and 0 bases respectively, with 7 bases between them. The CDR3 extends over 14 amino acids. The CDR3 here is CASSLETFSYEQYF. CDR3 coding DNA: TGTGCCAGCAGCTTAGAGACGTTCTCCTACGAGCAGTACTTC.

This chain connects TRBV6-2 or TRBV6-3 to TRBJ2-1, with TRBD2 matching 7 bases. With V trimmed by 2 bases and J by 7 bases, 17 bases remained unmatched. Germline V gives CDR1 MNHEY, CDR2 SVGEGT. The CDR3 sequence is 18 residues long. CDR3: CASSYTPASGKVRNEQFF. The CDR3 bases are TGTGCCAGCAGTTACACCCCAGCAAGCGGGAAGGTGAGGAATGAGCAGTTCTTC.

The chain joins TRBV24-1 to TRBJ2-1, with D possibly TRBD2 on 6 matching bases. Deletions cut 4 bases from V and 3 bases from J, with 12 bases between. The germline gives CDR1 KGHDR, CDR2 SFDVKD. This CDR3 is built from 15 residues. CDR3 sequence: CATSDPTGLYNEQFF. CDR3 sequence (DNA): TGTGCCACCAGTGACCCGACGGGACTCTACAATGAGCAGTTCTTC.

The chain has TRBV20-1 and TRBJ1-2, with 11 bases fitting TRBD1. The CDR3 is 14 residues long. V was pared by 6 bases and J by 5 bases, with 8 bases of the junction left unmatched. Germline-derived CDR1 and CDR2 are DFQATT and SNEGSKA (reference sequence). CDR3 DNA: TGCAGTGCCCGACCGGGACAGGGGGATTATGGCTACACCTTC. Protein product: CSARPGQGDYGYTF.

The sample holds many counts of this clonotype. The CDR3 nucleotides read TGCGCCAGCAGCTGGGAACCGGGACAGGTTGAAGCTTTCTTT. Translating it yields CASSWEPGQVEAFF. This rearrangement joins TRBV5-1 to TRBJ1-1; the match to TRBD1 covers 8 bases. CDR1 SGHRS and CDR2 YFSETQ come from the germline V gene. V lost 3 bases, J lost 7 bases, and 8 bases stayed unmatched. The CDR3 runs 14 residues.

This clonotype was picked up a small number of times. The chain carries TRBV7-9 and TRBJ1-2; 8 nucleotides agree with TRBD1. This CDR3 contains 14 residues. Trimming cost V 4 bases and J 8 bases; bases outside gene matches: 9. Germline V CDR1 and CDR2: SEHNR, FQNEAQ (reference sequence). CDR3 DNA sequence: TGTGCCAGCAGCTATACCTCAGGGGGCATCGGCTACACCTTC. Translation gives CASSYTSGGIGYTF.

This sequence joins TRBV9 and TRBJ2-1, with D possibly matching TRBD1 (5 bases). Per germline, CDR1 SGDLS and CDR2 YYNGEE. The CDR3 has 17 residues. V lost 0 bases and J lost 0, with 13 bases in between. DNA of the CDR3: TGTGCCAGCAGCGTAGGGGGCGGAATGAGCTCCTACAATGAGCAGTTCTTC. It translates to CASSVGGGMSSYNEQFF. The whole variable domain, filled in from reference TRBV9 and TRBJ2-1, reads DSGVTQTPKHLITATGQRVTLRCSPRSGDLSVYWYQQSLDQGLQFLIQYYNGEERAKGNILERFSAQQFPDLHSELNLSSLELGDSALYFCASSVGGGMSSYNEQFFGPGTRLTVL.

In this sample, this clonotype turned up a few times. The rearrangement joins TRBV14 to TRBJ2-1; 7 nucleotides align to TRBD2. The V and J ends lost 4 bases and 9 bases, in that order; junction bases with no gene match: 6. The CDR3 has 13 amino acids. Looked up from germline, CDR1 is SGHDN and CDR2 is FVKESK. The CDR3 nucleotides read TGTGCCAGCAGCCGACTAGCCCTAGGTGAGCAGTTCTTC. It encodes CASSRLALGEQFF.

This CDR3 reads CSVGGGERSTDTQYF. Written as DNA, the CDR3 is TGCAGCGTTGGGGGGGGGGAGAGGAGCACAGATACGCAGTATTTT. The genes are TRBV29-1 and TRBJ2-3; 7 nucleotides align to TRBD2. Unmatched junction bases numbered 7, after V lost 4 bases and J lost 0 bases. Germline CDR1 and CDR2: SQVTM and ANQGSEA. The CDR3 sequence is 15 residues long.

The chain joins TRBV29-1 to TRBJ2-6; D gene uncertain. Germline V gene data show CDR1 as SQVTM and CDR2 as ANQGSEA. This CDR3 has 14 amino acids. Trimming removed 0 bases at V and 2 bases at J, with 5 bases between. The CDR3 loop is CSVEDPPGANVLTF. For the CDR3, the DNA is TGCAGCGTTGAAGATCCGCCTGGGGCCAACGTCCTGACTTTC.

The gene calls are TRBV7-9 and TRBJ2-1; 8 bases align to TRBD1. With V trimmed by 6 bases and J by 7 bases, 8 bases remained unmatched. The CDR3 covers 14 residues. The germline gives CDR1 SEHNR, CDR2 FQNEAQ (reference sequence). CDR3 nucleotides: TGTGCCAGCAGGTTTGGGACAGGAATGAATGAGCAGTTCTTC. This sequence encodes CASRFGTGMNEQFF.

A few counts support this clonotype. The chain combines TRBV5-1 with TRBJ2-1; 7 bases align to TRBD2. This CDR3 has 13 residues. The V gene end was trimmed by 8 bases and the J gene end by 7 bases; junction bases not matched to a gene: 9. Germline V gene lookup returns CDR1 SGHRS and CDR2 YFSETQ. The CDR3 spells CASRGGSENEQFF. The CDR3 nucleotides read TGCGCCAGTAGGGGCGGGAGTGAGAATGAGCAGTTCTTC.

V is TRBV6-4 and J is TRBJ2-1, with 8 bases fitting TRBD2. Per germline, CDR1 MRHNA and CDR2 SNTAGT. This CDR3 region has 15 residues. V lost 5 bases, J lost 2 bases, and 5 bases stayed unmatched. CDR3 amino acids: CASSSGGGTYNEQFF. CDR3 bases: TGTGCCAGCAGTAGCGGCGGGGGGACCTACAATGAGCAGTTCTTC.

The V and J genes are TRBV20-1 and TRBJ2-7, with 8 bases aligning to TRBD1. The CDR3 has 13 residues. In germline, CDR1 is DFQATT, CDR2 SNEGSKA (reference sequence). The junction had 6 bases not matched to a gene; V was cut back by 5 bases and J by 3 bases. CDR3 DNA sequence: TGCAGTGCTGAGATTGACAGGGGCTACGAGCAGTACTTC. This gives the protein CSAEIDRGYEQYF.